The rows below give T cell receptor beta chains drawn from one sample of a study of blood T cell repertoires in COVID-19. The table came from immunoSEQ multiplex PCR; TCRdb's copy has only in-frame clones and leaves some out. In the table there are about 220,000 clones, 86% of which are singletons. Sequenced: PBMCs or T cells enriched from blood (not recorded which). All receptors come from a woman aged 40 to 50 with acute COVID-19. Both conserved end residues are part of each CDR3. The D gene is left open where the match is weak. Clone size is given for some rows only: seen once, a few or many times, or a class if the clone is expanded.

TRBD2	TRBJ2-1	TRBV25-1	.	TGTGCCAGCGCCTTAGGACTAGCGGGGGTCAATGAGCAGTTCTTC	CASALGLAGVNEQFF
.	TRBJ2-7	TRBV13	.	TGTGCCAGCAGCCTGGGGGGAGGGGGTGAGCAGTACTTC	CASSLGGGGEQYF
TRBD1	TRBJ1-1	TRBV2	.	TGTGCCAGCAGTACACAGGGGTTGAACACTGAAGCTTTCTTT	CASSTQGLNTEAFF
.	TRBJ2-1	TRBV4-1	.	TGCGCCAGCAGCCAAGATCCGGTCAATGAGCAGTTCTTC	CASSQDPVNEQFF
.	TRBJ1-6	TRBV14	.	TGTGCCAGCAGCCATCGACCCGGGAACCCCTTAATTAATTCACCCCTCCACTTT	CASSHRPGNPLINSPLHF
.	TRBJ1-3	TRBV4-2	.	TGTGCCAGCAGCCCACAGGGTTTGGAGCTGGTTGGAAACACCATATATTTT	CASSPQGLELVGNTIYF
TRBD1	TRBJ1-1	TRBV2	.	TGTGCCAGCAGGCCGGGACAGGGGTGGGACACTGAAGCTTTCTTT	CASRPGQGWDTEAFF
.	TRBJ1-5	TRBV27	.	TGTGCCAGCAGTTTAGGGCGCGGCAATCAGCCCCAGCATTTT	CASSLGRGNQPQHF
.	TRBJ1-1	TRBV6-5	.	TGTGCCAGCAGTTACAGGGCGGCGGGTTTGGGCGCTGAAGCTTTCTTT	CASSYRAAGLGAEAFF
.	TRBJ1-3	TRBV29-1	.	TGCAGCGTTAAAGTCGTGGGAAACACCATATATTTT	CSVKVVGNTIYF
TRBD2	TRBJ2-1	TRBV19	.	TGTGCCAGTAGTATCTTACTAGCGGGCCCCTACAATGAGCAGTTCTTC	CASSILLAGPYNEQFF
TRBD1	TRBJ1-1	TRBV3-1/TRBV3-2	.	TGTGCCAGCAGCCCATGGGGACAGCTGAACACTGAAGCTTTCTTT	CASSPWGQLNTEAFF
.	TRBJ2-4	TRBV2	few	TGTGCCAGCAGTCTGGGGGGAGGCAAGAACATTCAGTACTTC	CASSLGGGKNIQYF
.	TRBJ2-3	TRBV28	.	TGTGCCAGCAGTTTTAGGTGGAGCTTAGTCACAGATACGCAGTATTTT	CASSFRWSLVTDTQYF
TRBD1	TRBJ1-1	TRBV7-2	.	TGTGCCAGCAGCAAGGGGACAGGGGCCGCTGAAGCTTTCTTT	CASSKGTGAAEAFF
TRBD1	TRBJ1-1	TRBV5-1	.	TGCGCCAGCAGCTTGCCCTCAGGGGGCGCGGGGGCTTTCTTT	CASSLPSGGAGAFF
.	TRBJ1-1	TRBV3-1/TRBV3-2	once	TGTGCCAGCAGCCTTAAAATGAACACTGAAGCTTTCTTT	CASSLKMNTEAFF
TRBD1	TRBJ1-3	TRBV7-2	.	TGTGCCAGCAGCCTACAGGGGGTCTCTGGAAACACCATATATTTT	CASSLQGVSGNTIYF
.	TRBJ1-3	TRBV19	.	TGTGCCAGTACCGATCTACCGGGGTTGAGGTCTGGAAACACCATATATTTT	CASTDLPGLRSGNTIYF
.	TRBJ2-1	TRBV10-3	.	TGTGCCATCAGTGCCGGGGTAAGCTCCTACAATGAGCAGTTCTTC	CAISAGVSSYNEQFF
.	TRBJ1-1	TRBV19	.	TGTGCCAGCCACACCGCTACTGAAGCTTTCTTT	CASHTATEAFF
.	TRBJ2-3	TRBV6-4	.	TGTGCCAGCAGTGACTCGATGGTAGCCACGGCCGATCAGTATTTT	CASSDSMVATADQYF
.	TRBJ1-1	TRBV18	many	TGTGCCAGCTCGCTTACAGGGACCGCGGGAGCTTTCTTT	CASSLTGTAGAFF
.	TRBJ1-6	TRBV18	.	TGTGCCAGCTCACCCCTAGAGGGGGTTAATTCACCCCTCCACTTT	CASSPLEGVNSPLHF
.	TRBJ2-1	TRBV19	.	TGTGCCAGTAGTATAGATGCGAACGGGGTAGACGAGCAGTTCTTC	CASSIDANGVDEQFF
.	TRBJ1-2	TRBV7-2	.	TGTGCCAGCAGCCAATTTCTGTCGGGGGCTAACTATGGCTACACCTTC	CASSQFLSGANYGYTF
.	TRBJ2-5	TRBV29-1	.	TGCAGCGTTGAAAAGGAGGCAGGGGGAGGCCAGTACTTC	CSVEKEAGGGQYF
TRBD2	TRBJ2-2	TRBV30	.	TGTGCCTGGAGGCGGGGGACGAACACCGGGGAGCTGTTTTTT	CAWRRGTNTGELFF
.	TRBJ1-2	TRBV15	.	TGTGCCACCAGCAGAGATCTTCAGATGGTCTATGGCTACACCTTC	CATSRDLQMVYGYTF
.	TRBJ1-4	TRBV7-9	.	TGTGCCAGCAGCCGGCCCCAGGATGAAAAACTGTTTTTT	CASSRPQDEKLFF